Each of the 32 T cell receptor beta chains below was sequenced from the same sample in a study of T-cell reconstitution after alpha-beta-depleted transplantation in children. As it was prepared, the TCRbeta library received unique molecular identifiers. Using its own MiXCR run on the PCR reads, TCRdb lists one record per CDR3 protein. Of more than 200,000 distinct CDR3 sequences in the sample, approximately 17% were seen once. Sequencing used PBMCs, mostly from graft donor cells, obtained 360 days after TCRalphabeta/CD19-depleted stem cell transplant. The receptors originated from a male patient between 2 and 9 years old who had a stem cell transplant for acute lymphoblastic leukemia, so the T cells may come from the graft donor.

This clonotype was detected a few times. This rearrangement joins TRBV3-1 to TRBJ2-5, with 7 bases lining up with TRBD2. Trimming at V came to 2 bases and at J to 1 base, leaving 7 bases not matched to a gene. Looked up from germline, CDR1 is LGHDT and CDR2 is YNNKEL (reference sequence). The CDR3 runs to 16 residues. The chain's CDR3 is CASSQLAARPQETQYF. The CDR3 nucleotides read TGTGCCAGCAGCCAACTAGCGGCTCGACCCCAAGAGACCCAGTACTTC.

This clonotype was counted only a few times. The gene calls are TRBV29-1 and TRBJ2-1; D is perhaps TRBD1 (7 bases). V gave up 4 bases and J gave up 1 base, with 17 bases separating them. CDR1 and CDR2 (germline): SQVTM, ANQGSEA. CDR3 size: 16 residues. The CDR3 region has the DNA TGCAGCGTTGTCCCCTACAGGGGACTTTCCTACAATGAGCAGTTCTTC. This codes for CSVVPYRGLSYNEQFF.

The rearrangement uses TRBV7-2 and TRBJ2-5, with 8 nucleotides matching TRBD2. The CDR3 is 16 amino acids. V was pared by 7 bases and J by 0 bases, with 10 bases of the junction left unmatched. Germline V gene sequence: CDR1 SGHTA, CDR2 FQGNSA. The CDR3 sequence is CASTYPRGAYQETQYF. CDR3 in DNA: TGTGCCAGCACCTACCCGCGGGGGGCGTACCAAGAGACCCAGTACTTC.

J is TRBJ2-1 and V is TRBV10-1; 9 nucleotides line up with TRBD2. This CDR3 region has 15 residues. In germline, CDR1 is WNHNN, CDR2 SYGVQD (reference sequence). V lost 4 bases and J lost 9; bases outside the gene matches: 10. DNA for the CDR3: TGCGCCAGCAGTGGGTGGCGGGGGGGCCATGTTGAGCAGTTCTTC. This sequence encodes CASSGWRGGHVEQFF.

This clonotype was seen a handful of times. J is TRBJ2-7 and V is TRBV15; 14 positions match TRBD2. The CDR3 sequence is 17 residues long. V lost 5 bases, J lost 0 bases, and 6 bases stayed unmatched. Germline loops: CDR1 LNHNV, CDR2 YYDKDF (reference sequence). The DNA of the CDR3 is TGTGCCACCAGCTTGGGACTAGCGGGGGATTTCTCCTACGAGCAGTACTTC. Encoded protein: CATSLGLAGDFSYEQYF.

CDR3 in amino acids: CASSRGQSHSGNTIYF. CDR3 DNA: TGCGCCAGCAGCCGGGGACAGTCACACTCTGGAAACACCATATATTTT. The chain recombines TRBV5-1 with TRBJ1-3, with 7 bases aligning to TRBD1. From germline, CDR1 is SGHRS and CDR2 YFSETQ. The CDR3 is 16 residues long. V lost 4 bases to trimming and J lost 0 bases; unmatched junction nucleotides: 7. The variable domain in full, completed from reference TRBV5-1 and TRBJ1-3, reads KAGVTQTPRYLIKTRGQQVTLSCSPISGHRSVSWYQQTPGQGLQFLFEYFSETQRNKGNFPGRFSGRQFSNSRSEMNVSTLELGDSALYLCASSRGQSHSGNTIYFGEGSWLTVV.

The sample holds a few counts of this clonotype. The chain uses TRBV6-2 or TRBV6-3 and TRBJ2-1; 9 bases fit TRBD2. This CDR3 has 15 residues. With 4 bases clipped from V and 4 bases from J, the junction kept 5 bases outside the gene matches. Germline CDR1 MNHEY, CDR2 SVGEGT. As DNA, the CDR3 is TGTGCCAGCAGTTCCGCCAGCGGGGGGTACAATGAGCAGTTCTTC. Its protein product is CASSSASGGYNEQFF.

This clonotype showed up just a few times. The CDR3 DNA sequence: TGTGCCAGCAGCGCCAGACAGGGGCTTAAGTACAATGAGCAGTTCTTC. Translating gives CASSARQGLKYNEQFF. This rearrangement joins TRBV5-5 to TRBJ2-1, with 8 bases aligning to TRBD1. CDR1 and CDR2 (germline): SGHKS, YYEKEE (reference sequence). The length of the CDR3 is 16 residues. The V segment lost 4 bases and the J segment 4 bases; nucleotides outside the gene matches: 10.

This clonotype was detected many times. V usage is TRBV12-3 or TRBV12-4 and J usage is TRBJ2-2; D is uncertain. The V gene lost 3 bases and the J gene lost 5 bases, with 10 bases spanning the gap. CDR3 size: 14 residues. CDR3 region: CASSFGGLTGELFF. The CDR3, as DNA: TGTGCCAGCAGTTTTGGCGGTCTTACCGGGGAGCTGTTTTTT.

This clonotype was counted between two and nine times. This chain connects TRBV3-1 to TRBJ2-1; 9 bases match TRBD2. Looked up from germline, CDR1 is LGHDT and CDR2 is YNNKEL (reference sequence). V shed 1 base, J shed 3 bases, and the junction held 1 base outside the gene matches. The CDR3 has 15 residues. This CDR3 reads CASSQGTSVYNEQFF. The CDR3 coding sequence is TGTGCCAGCAGCCAAGGGACTAGCGTCTACAATGAGCAGTTCTTC.

V usage is TRBV5-1 and J usage is TRBJ2-3, with a tentative D call TRBD2 (5 bases). The CDR3 length is 16 residues. Germline V gene sequence: CDR1 SGHRS, CDR2 YFSETQ. V lost 7 bases and J lost 2, with 20 bases in between. CDR3 DNA: TGCGCCAGCTGTGAGGACTTAGGATCGGTCACAGATACGCAGTATTTT. Amino acids: CASCEDLGSVTDTQYF.

This clonotype was picked up a small number of times. V usage is TRBV12-3 or TRBV12-4 and J usage is TRBJ2-7; a possible D gene is TRBD1 (6 bases). The CDR3 contains 16 residues. V was pared by 5 bases and J by 2 bases, with 19 bases between. CDR3 in amino acids: CASSNRGSAMAYEQYF. DNA for the CDR3: TGTGCCAGCAGTAATAGGGGGAGCGCTATGGCCTACGAGCAGTACTTC.

The V call is TRBV7-9, the J call TRBJ2-5; 9 bases line up with TRBD1. The CDR3 spans 14 residues. V was clipped by 4 bases and J by 5 bases; unmatched bases: 5. Germline-derived CDR1 and CDR2 are SEHNR and FQNEAQ (reference sequence). In DNA form, the CDR3 reads TGTGCCAGCAGCTCGACAGGGGGAATTGAGACCCAGTACTTC. It yields the protein CASSSTGGIETQYF.

This clonotype came up a few times. The rearrangement links TRBV20-1 to TRBJ2-3; TRBD2 agrees at 8 bases. The ends lost 4 bases at V and 3 bases at J; junction bases unmatched: 12. Germline CDR1 DFQATT, CDR2 SNEGSKA (reference sequence). The CDR3 sequence is 16 residues long. CDR3 nucleotides: TGCAGTGCTATGACCGGGAGGGGCCGGGCGACAGATACGCAGTATTTT. Translation gives CSAMTGRGRATDTQYF.

This clonotype turned up a few times. The chain is built from TRBV5-5 and TRBJ2-1; D is perhaps TRBD1 or TRBD2 (6 bases each). Germline-derived CDR1 and CDR2 are SGHKS and YYEKEE (reference sequence). This CDR3 is built from 13 residues. With 7 bases removed from V and 7 bases from J, the gap between germline ends came to 15 bases. The CDR3: CASLEVGGNEQFF. The CDR3 DNA follows: TGTGCCAGCTTGGAGGTAGGGGGGAATGAGCAGTTCTTC.

This clonotype was seen at least ten times. This chain uses TRBV5-6 with TRBJ1-5, with 7 bases identical to TRBD1. Trimming at V came to 0 bases and at J to 8 bases, leaving 8 bases not matched to a gene. CDR1 is SGHDT and CDR2 is YYEEEE in the germline V gene. The CDR3 covers 15 residues. CDR3 DNA sequence: TGTGCCAGCAGCTTGGTAGACAGGGAAGCGGAGCCCCAGCATTTT. This translates into CASSLVDREAEPQHF.

The sample holds one count of this clonotype. The chain links TRBV7-7 to TRBJ2-1, with D possibly being TRBD1 or TRBD2 (6 bases each). This CDR3 spans 13 amino acids. CDR1 and CDR2 from the germline V gene are SSHAT and FNYEAQ (reference sequence). V lost 0 bases to trimming and J lost 10 bases, with 10 bases between them. The DNA for the CDR3 is TGTGCCAGCAGCTTAGCGACAGGACTAGAGCAGTTCTTC. It encodes CASSLATGLEQFF. The full variable domain, completed using reference TRBV7-7 and TRBJ2-1, is GAGVSQSPRYKVTKRGQDVTLRCDPISSHATLYWYQQALGQGPEFLTYFNYEAQPDKSGLPSDRFSAERPEGSISTLTIQRTEQRDSAMYRCASSLATGLEQFFGPGTRLTVL.

This clonotype appeared a single time. This sequence joins TRBV20-1 and TRBJ2-1, with TRBD2 matching 9 bases. J gave up 4 bases and V 6 bases, and 7 bases lay outside the gene matches. The CDR3 extends over 14 amino acids. Germline values: CDR1 DFQATT, CDR2 SNEGSKA (reference sequence). This CDR3 is CSAIAGAPYNEQFF. The CDR3 DNA sequence: TGCAGTGCAATAGCGGGGGCCCCGTACAATGAGCAGTTCTTC.

This clonotype was detected many times. The rearrangement uses TRBV4-3 and TRBJ2-7; D remains ambiguous. Germline CDR1 LGHNA, CDR2 YSLEER. The CDR3 consists of 15 residues. Trimming took 2 bases from V and 2 from J, leaving 13 bases between them. The CDR3 region is CASSQFRVVPYEQYF. The CDR3 DNA follows: TGCGCCAGCAGCCAATTTCGGGTTGTCCCCTACGAGCAGTACTTC.

This clonotype showed up just a few times. The chain recombines TRBV9 with TRBJ1-2; D uncertain. CDR3 length equals 12 residues. Looked up from germline, CDR1 is SGDLS and CDR2 is YYNGEE. Trimming took off 4 bases at V and 4 bases at J, with 8 bases between the two ends. CDR3 region: CASSPPSYGYTF. The CDR3 DNA follows: TGTGCCAGCAGCCCACCGTCCTATGGCTACACCTTC.

The V call is TRBV2, the J call TRBJ1-2; 8 nucleotides agree with TRBD1. The J segment lost 6 bases and the V segment lost 4 bases, leaving 4 bases of the junction unmatched. The CDR3 covers 13 residues. Germline assignment: CDR1 SNHLY and CDR2 FYNNEI. This chain's CDR3 is CASSVRTGNGYTF. The CDR3 DNA follows: TGTGCCAGCAGTGTGCGGACAGGGAATGGCTACACCTTC. Drawing the rest from reference TRBV2 and TRBJ1-2, the complete variable domain is EPEVTQTPSHQVTQMGQEVILRCVPISNHLYFYWYRQILGQKVEFLVSFYNNEISEKSEIFDDQFSVERPDGSNFTLKIRSTKLEDSAMYFCASSVRTGNGYTFGSGTRLTVV.

This clonotype was seen a few times. This chain joins TRBV7-2 and TRBJ1-1; D gene ambiguous. V lost 2 bases and J 2 bases, leaving 12 bases between the germline ends. From germline, CDR1 is SGHTA and CDR2 FQGNSA. The CDR3 consists of 15 residues. The CDR3 sequence: CASSLTTLANTEAFF. For the CDR3, the DNA is TGTGCCAGCAGCTTAACAACCCTAGCAAACACTGAAGCTTTCTTT.

This clonotype was seen only a few times. J is TRBJ2-3 and V is TRBV12-3 or TRBV12-4; TRBD2 matches 10 bases. Losses at the gene ends were 3 bases for V and 3 bases for J; bases not matched to a gene: 15. This CDR3 has 19 amino acids. CDR3 in amino acids: CASSFLVTLAGRETDTQYF. The CDR3 DNA sequence: TGTGCCAGCAGTTTCTTGGTTACACTAGCGGGAAGGGAGACAGATACGCAGTATTTT.

This clonotype came up many times. The V call is TRBV5-1, the J call TRBJ2-3, with D possibly called TRBD1 or TRBD2 (5 bases each). The germline V and J ends were trimmed by 0 bases and 4 bases, with 9 bases remaining between them. The CDR3 runs to 14 residues. Germline CDR1 is SGHRS and CDR2 is YFSETQ. CDR3 DNA: TGCGCCAGCAGCTTGGTTTCGGGACCAGATACGCAGTATTTT. Its protein is CASSLVSGPDTQYF.

This clonotype showed up just a few times. The rearrangement links TRBV20-1 to TRBJ1-4; 9 bases line up with TRBD1. The CDR3 is 13 residues long. The V gene end was trimmed by 5 bases and the J gene end by 8 bases; junction bases not matched to a gene: 6. The V gene's germline CDR1 is DFQATT and CDR2 SNEGSKA (reference sequence). DNA for the CDR3: TGCAGTGCTCCCGGACAGGGGTGGGAAAAACTGTTTTTT. Its translation is CSAPGQGWEKLFF.

This clonotype showed up many times. The rearrangement links TRBV5-1 to TRBJ2-2; 7 positions agree with TRBD1. Germline V gene data show CDR1 as SGHRS and CDR2 as YFSETQ. The CDR3 consists of 15 residues. Unmatched junction bases numbered 6, after V lost 5 bases and J lost 2 bases. CDR3 nucleotide sequence: TGCGCCAGCAGAATAGACAGGGCAAACACCGGGGAGCTGTTTTTT. Its protein product is CASRIDRANTGELFF. Full variable domain (outside the CDR3, taken from reference TRBV5-1 and TRBJ2-2): KAGVTQTPRYLIKTRGQQVTLSCSPISGHRSVSWYQQTPGQGLQFLFEYFSETQRNKGNFPGRFSGRQFSNSRSEMNVSTLELGDSALYLCASRIDRANTGELFFGEGSRLTVL.

V is TRBV2 and J is TRBJ1-1; tentative D call: TRBD1 (5 bases). The ends were cut back, 8 bases at V and 4 bases at J, with 17 bases in the middle. Germline values: CDR1 SNHLY, CDR2 FYNNEI. This CDR3 contains 14 residues. The CDR3 DNA reads as TGTGCCAGCGGTCTGGGGGAGTGGGGCACTGAAGCTTTCTTT. Its protein is CASGLGEWGTEAFF.

The V and J genes are TRBV12-3 or TRBV12-4 and TRBJ2-1; D is possibly TRBD2 (6 bases). The CDR3 extends over 14 amino acids. Trimming cost V 7 bases and J 2 bases, with 12 bases left between them. CDR3: CASTPGTAYNEQFF. DNA of the CDR3: TGTGCCAGCACCCCCGGGACTGCCTACAATGAGCAGTTCTTC.

This clonotype turned up a few times. The V call is TRBV7-6, the J call TRBJ2-2; unclear D gene. The germline gives CDR1 SGHVS, CDR2 FNYEAQ. V lost 8 bases and J 7 bases, leaving 5 bases between the germline ends. This CDR3 comprises 10 residues. In DNA, the CDR3 is TGTGCCAGCGGTAGCGGGGAGCTGTTTTTT. As protein: CASGSGELFF. The full variable domain, rest sourced from reference TRBV7-6 and TRBJ2-2, is GAGVSQSPRYKVTKRGQDVALRCDPISGHVSLYWYRQALGQGPEFLTYFNYEAQQDKSGLPNDRFSAERPEGSISTLTIQRTEQRDSAMYRCASGSGELFFGEGSRLTVL.

The chain couples TRBV7-8 to TRBJ2-1; 7 nucleotides agree with TRBD1. This CDR3 contains 17 residues. Germline trimming cut 2 bases from V and 5 bases from J; bases unmatched to any gene: 12. CDR1 and CDR2 (germline): SGHVS, FQNEAQ. The CDR3 nucleotides read TGTGCCAGCAGCTTAATCCCTGAGGGGGCAAGAGACAATGAGCAGTTCTTC. It yields the protein CASSLIPEGARDNEQFF.

The chain recombines TRBV20-1 with TRBJ1-3; no definite D call. Germline CDR1 is DFQATT and CDR2 is SNEGSKA (reference sequence). This CDR3 region has 12 residues. V dropped 1 base and J dropped 3 bases, with 4 bases sitting between them. CDR3 coding DNA: TGCAGTGCTAGAGGCGGTGGAAACACCATATATTTT. Protein product: CSARGGGNTIYF.

The J gene is TRBJ2-7, the V gene TRBV28, with a possible D match to TRBD1 (6 bases). In germline, CDR1 is MDHEN, CDR2 SYDVKM. CDR3 size: 17 residues. V was trimmed by 5 bases and J by 0 bases, leaving 20 bases between them. For the CDR3, the DNA is TGTGCCAGCAGTCCAACGATACCGACAGGAGGCTCCTACGAGCAGTACTTC. Protein: CASSPTIPTGGSYEQYF.